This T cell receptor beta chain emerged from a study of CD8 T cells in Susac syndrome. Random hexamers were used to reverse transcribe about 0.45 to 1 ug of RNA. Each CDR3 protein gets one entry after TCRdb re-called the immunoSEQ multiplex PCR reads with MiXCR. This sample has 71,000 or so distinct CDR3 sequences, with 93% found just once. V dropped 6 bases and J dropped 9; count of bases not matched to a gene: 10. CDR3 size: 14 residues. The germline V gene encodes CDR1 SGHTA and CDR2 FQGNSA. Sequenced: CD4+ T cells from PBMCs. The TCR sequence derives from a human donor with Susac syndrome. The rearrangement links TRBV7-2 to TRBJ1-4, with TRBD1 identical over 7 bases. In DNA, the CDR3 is TGTGCCAGCAGTCTAACAGGGGAGGAGAAAAAACTGTTTTTT. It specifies CASSLTGEEKKLFF.